A selection of T cell receptor beta chains follows, all from one sample in a study of cytomegalovirus exposure and HLA in healthy donors. The repertoire was sequenced with immunoSEQ multiplex PCR; TCRdb's copy has only in-frame clones and lacks some. Of under 200,000 clones listed, 85% are singletons. Material: PBMCs. The receptors stem from a man aged 30 to 45 in good health and CMV-seropositive. CDR3s leave out the opening cysteine and the closing phenylalanine or tryptophan.

>TRBV4-1|TRBJ2-7
ASSQGVLAGVGFYEQY
>TRBV6-5|TRBJ1-1
ASSYSVNTEAF
>TRBV30|TRBJ1-5
AWSVRADQPQH
>TRBV5-1|TRBJ2-3
ASSSRGGGTDTQY
>TRBV14|TRBJ2-5
ASSQYGGVGETQY
>TRBV29-1|TRBJ2-1
SVEGLALEQF
>TRBV19|TRBJ1-4
ASSFPYEKLF
>TRBV25-1|TRBJ2-4
ASQDRDWNIQY
>TRBV19|TRBJ2-5
ASSQPRERETQY
>TRBV11-2|TRBJ1-2
ASSLDMIGGRVYGYT
>TRBV7-5|TRBJ2-1
VRSWAEASNVYNEQF
>TRBV19|TRBJ1-3
ASSIKGSGVGKRTGNTIY
>TRBV6-1|TRBJ1-1
ASRARKSDTEAF
>TRBV29-1|TRBJ2-7
SVGQDYEQY
>TRBV5-1|TRBJ2-5
ASSRGGQVQETQY
>TRBV11-3|TRBJ1-2
ASSFSPGTKGYT
>TRBV4-2|TRBJ2-2
ASSRLAGETGELF
>TRBV5-4|TRBJ1-5
ASSLGGENQPQH
>TRBV18|TRBJ2-7
ASSPDTSYEQY
>TRBV6-1|TRBJ1-2
ASSPDRGGNYGYT
>TRBV7-8|TRBJ1-3
ASSLDRSSGNTIY
>TRBV29-1|TRBJ1-2
SVARLGGVGRSNGYT
>TRBV6-1|TRBJ2-2
ASSGRGNGGELF
>TRBV12-5|TRBJ1-1
ASGSPRQGSGTEAF
>TRBV5-1|TRBJ2-2
ASSLERDRGTGELF
>TRBV9|TRBJ2-2
ASSEGGIGELF
>TRBV27|TRBJ1-5
ASSPKQGAGNQPQH
>TRBV6-6|TRBJ2-1
ASTDRASYNEQF
>TRBV7-2|TRBJ1-2
ASSFSPGNYGYT
>TRBV27|TRBJ2-3
ASSLGPTGSTDTQY
>TRBV4-1|TRBJ2-1
ASSQGTSGRVEQF
>TRBV4-2|TRBJ2-3
ASSQDLRLAGRRDTQY
>TRBV18|TRBJ2-5
ASSLRIGGQETQY
>TRBV30|TRBJ2-2
AWRVDRNTGELF
>TRBV5-1|TRBJ2-6
ASSFSSGANVLT
>TRBV18|TRBJ2-6
ASSPAPTGIGANVLT
>TRBV29-1|TRBJ2-1
SWTSGSINSYNEQF
>TRBV7-8|TRBJ2-3
ASSPEGRTGVTDTQY
>TRBV25-1|TRBJ2-3
ASSRQGALDTDTQY
>TRBV6-5|TRBJ1-1
ASRGGGAYQGEAF
>TRBV4-2|TRBJ1-3
ASSQPRDSGNTIY
>TRBV12-2|TRBJ2-7
ASRLETGTVYEQY
>TRBV11-2|TRBJ2-3
ASSLAVSTSGMDTQY
>TRBV5-4|TRBJ2-5
ASSLLLAGGTQY
>TRBV11-1|TRBJ1-1
ASSRRQGAGTEAF
>TRBV4-3|TRBJ1-2
ASSQGFVQNYGYT
>TRBV15|TRBJ1-1
ATSRETVVSEAF
>TRBV19|TRBJ1-4
ASGRWGTQQANEKLF
>TRBV18|TRBJ1-5
ASSPAQRNQPQH
>TRBV19|TRBJ1-5
ASTWRRWSNQPQH
>TRBV9|TRBJ1-4
ASSVLGTPGEKLF
>TRBV6-5|TRBJ2-3
ASSMPAGDTQY
>TRBV5-1|TRBJ2-3
ASSLEGTDTQY
>TRBV4-1|TRBJ2-4
ASSQMAGGTGDIQY
>TRBV5-1|TRBJ1-2
ASSGDSYGYT
>TRBV18|TRBJ2-3
ASSGGSADTQY
>TRBV2|TRBJ1-1
ASRPWDSGNTEAF
>TRBV9|TRBJ2-3
ASSVKGGIDTQY
>TRBV4-3|TRBJ2-1
ASSQDPSGRYNEQF